Included here is one T cell receptor (beta chain) sequence, with context. This clonotype was observed many times. Its antigen has not been determined. One base away there is no much larger clone; base qualities are not given. The sample's treatment or condition label, decoded: in vitro stimulation with specific CMV peptide epitopes to enrich CMV-specific T cells. V lost 2 bases and J lost 7 bases; the stretch between them is 6 bases long. The CDR3 runs 13 residues from the cysteine to the phenylalanine. Kept here is only the CDR3 DNA, which spans 39 bases and is read in frame from base 1. The germline V gene encodes CDR1 SGHTA and CDR2 FQGNSA. This record comes from a study of T cell repertoires in cytomegalovirus infection (dated by TCRdb to 2018 to 2020). Turning to the overall study: The peptide stimulations were aimed at well-studied HLA-B-restricted epitopes as well as recently identified HLA-C-restricted CMV epitopes, whose presentation resists viral immunomodulation. Donor HLA type was relevant to the analysis, because carriage of CMV infection together with the matching HLA type was indicated by public TCR beta signatures. General conclusions and limits of the study: The ex vivo response was dominated by HLA-C-restricted CMV-specific TCR beta clonotypes, which also provided the single most frequent clonotype in two of eight donors. In both this cohort and an independent 352-donor cohort, the cumulative frequency of public TCR beta family members distinguished carriers of CMV infection plus the relevant HLA type.

TCRdb records Illumina HiSeq 1500 as the sequencer. TCRdb passed the public sequencing reads through fastp at Q25 and MiXCR, retaining productive beta sequences. CDR3 protein sequences are deduplicated, and each keeps its most common genes and DNA. Counted in this sample were approximately 910,000 distinct CDR3 sequences; 31% of them appeared once. Around an eighth of the sample is in the top ten clones. Here the sequenced sample was cultured CD8+ T cells from PBMCs, taken from culture after CMV antigen stimulation. The rearranged segments are TRBV7-2 and TRBJ1-6; the D gene cannot be named for sure. This TCR derives from a human donor in good health (CMV status not recorded). Some clones in this sample may be carry-over from other donors' samples. At the DNA level, the sequence is TGTGCCAGCAGCTTATATGGGAATTCACCCCTCCACTTT. The resulting protein is CASSLYGNSPLHF. The entire variable domain, with the stretches around the CDR3 drawn from the reference TRBV7-2 and TRBJ1-6 proteins, is GAGVSQSPSNKVTEKGKDVELRCDPISGHTALYWYRQSLGQGLEFLIYFQGNSAPDKSGLPSDRFSAERTGGSVSTLTIQRTQQEDSAVYLCASSLYGNSPLHFGNGTRLTVT.